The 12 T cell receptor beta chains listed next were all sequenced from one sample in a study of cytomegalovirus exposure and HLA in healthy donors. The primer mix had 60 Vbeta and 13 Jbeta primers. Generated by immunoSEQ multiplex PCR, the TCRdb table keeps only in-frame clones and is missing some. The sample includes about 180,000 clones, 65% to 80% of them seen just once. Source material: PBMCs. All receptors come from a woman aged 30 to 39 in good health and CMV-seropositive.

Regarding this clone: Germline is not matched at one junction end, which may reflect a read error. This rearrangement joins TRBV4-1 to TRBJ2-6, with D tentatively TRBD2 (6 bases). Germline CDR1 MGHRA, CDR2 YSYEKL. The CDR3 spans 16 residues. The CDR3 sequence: CASSQDPGTGANGLTF. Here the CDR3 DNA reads TGCGCCAGCAGCCAAGATCCCGGGACTGGGGCCAACGGCCTGACTTTC.

CDR3 DNA sequence: TGTGCCAGCAGTACCACAGGGTTGGTCGAGCAGTACTTC. The encoded protein is CASSTTGLVEQYF. The V gene is TRBV6-5, the J gene TRBJ2-7; TRBD1 is a possible D gene (6 bases). In germline, CDR1 is MNHEY, CDR2 SVGAGI. The V end was cut by 5 bases, the J end by 6 bases, with 14 bases between. CDR3 length equals 13 residues.

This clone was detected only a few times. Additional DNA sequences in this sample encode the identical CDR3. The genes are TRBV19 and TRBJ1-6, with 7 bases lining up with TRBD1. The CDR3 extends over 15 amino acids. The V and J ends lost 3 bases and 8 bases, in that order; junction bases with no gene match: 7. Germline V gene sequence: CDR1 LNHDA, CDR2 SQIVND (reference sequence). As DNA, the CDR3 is TGTGCCAGTAGTATTCTGACAGGGAAGGATTCACCCCTCCACTTT. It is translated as CASSILTGKDSPLHF.

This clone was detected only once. CDR3 coding DNA: TGTGCCAGCACCCCCCTGGGCCCACACGAGCAGTACTTC. Translating it yields CASTPLGPHEQYF. The gene calls are TRBV6-6 and TRBJ2-7; D unclear. V lost 7 bases to trimming and J lost 5 bases, with 15 bases between them. CDR3 size: 13 residues. Germline lookup yields CDR1 MNHNY and CDR2 SVGAGI (reference sequence).

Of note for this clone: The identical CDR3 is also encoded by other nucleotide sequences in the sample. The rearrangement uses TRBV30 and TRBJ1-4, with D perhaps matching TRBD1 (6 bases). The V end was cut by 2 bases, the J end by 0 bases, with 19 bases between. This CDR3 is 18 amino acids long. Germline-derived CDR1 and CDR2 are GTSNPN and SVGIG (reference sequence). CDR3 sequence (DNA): TGTGCCTGGAGTAAGGGGGTCCACTTCAGAGCAACTAATGAAAAACTGTTTTTT. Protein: CAWSKGVHFRATNEKLFF.

In nucleotides, the CDR3 is TGTGCCAGCAGCTTTCTGGACAGGGAAAAACTGTTTTTT. This translates into CASSFLDREKLFF. The gene calls are TRBV11-2 and TRBJ1-4; TRBD1 aligns across 7 bases. CDR1 SGHAT and CDR2 FQNNGV come from the germline V gene. The CDR3 has 13 residues. The V segment lost 3 bases and the J segment 8 bases; nucleotides outside the gene matches: 3. Full variable domain (rest looked up from reference TRBV11-2 and TRBJ1-4): EAGVAQSPRYKIIEKRQSVAFWCNPISGHATLYWYQQILGQGPKLLIQFQNNGVVDDSQLPKDRFSAERLKGVDSTLKIQPAKLEDSAVYLCASSFLDREKLFFGSGTQLSVL.

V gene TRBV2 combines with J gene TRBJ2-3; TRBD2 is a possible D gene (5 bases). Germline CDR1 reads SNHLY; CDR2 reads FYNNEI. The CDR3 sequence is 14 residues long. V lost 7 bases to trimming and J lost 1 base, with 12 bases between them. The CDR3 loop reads CASIVPAGTDTQYF. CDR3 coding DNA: TGTGCCAGCATTGTCCCAGCGGGCACAGATACGCAGTATTTT.

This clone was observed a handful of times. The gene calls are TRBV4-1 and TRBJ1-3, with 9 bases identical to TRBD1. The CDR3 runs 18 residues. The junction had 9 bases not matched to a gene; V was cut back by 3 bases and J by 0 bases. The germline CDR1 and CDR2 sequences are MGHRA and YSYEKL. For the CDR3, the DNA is TGCGCCAGCAGCCACCTCCTCCGGGACAGGGTCTCTGGAAACACCATATATTTT. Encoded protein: CASSHLLRDRVSGNTIYF.

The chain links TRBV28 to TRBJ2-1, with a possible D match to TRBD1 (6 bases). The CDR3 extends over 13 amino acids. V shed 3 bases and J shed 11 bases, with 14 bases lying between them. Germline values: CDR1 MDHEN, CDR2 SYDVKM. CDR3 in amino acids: CASSFTSGGQQFF. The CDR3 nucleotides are TGTGCCAGCAGTTTCACTAGTGGGGGCCAGCAGTTCTTC.

The CDR3 sequence is CASSPGPARTEAFF. The CDR3 coding sequence is TGTGCCAGTAGCCCAGGGCCCGCCCGGACTGAAGCTTTCTTT. V usage is TRBV19 and J usage is TRBJ1-1; D possibly corresponds to TRBD1 (5 bases). CDR1 is LNHDA, CDR2 SQIVND, per germline (reference sequence). V lost 6 bases to trimming and J lost 5 bases, with 16 bases between them. This CDR3 contains 14 residues. Complete variable domain (other parts from reference TRBV19 and TRBJ1-1): DGGITQSPKYLFRKEGQNVTLSCEQNLNHDAMYWYRQDPGQGLRLIYYSQIVNDFQKGDIAEGYSVSREKKESFPLTVTSAQKNPTAFYLCASSPGPARTEAFFGQGTRLTVV.

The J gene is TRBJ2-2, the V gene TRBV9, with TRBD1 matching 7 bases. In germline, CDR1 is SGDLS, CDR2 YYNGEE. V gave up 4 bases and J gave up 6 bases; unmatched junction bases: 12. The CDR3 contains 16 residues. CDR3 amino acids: CASSPRTGQSAGELFF. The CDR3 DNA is TGTGCCAGCAGCCCTCGGACAGGCCAGAGCGCCGGGGAGCTGTTTTTT.

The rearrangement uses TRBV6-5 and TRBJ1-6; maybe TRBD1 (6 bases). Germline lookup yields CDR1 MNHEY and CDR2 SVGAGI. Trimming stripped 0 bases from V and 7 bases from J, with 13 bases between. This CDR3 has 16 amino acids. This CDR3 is CASSYSSGTKNSPLHF. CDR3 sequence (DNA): TGTGCCAGCAGTTACTCGTCCGGGACAAAAAATTCACCCCTCCACTTT.